The subject of this entry is one T cell receptor beta chain. Primers used in a second PCR of roughly 7 to 12 cycles were a sample-barcoded 5' primer and a J-beta primer mix. TCRdb fed the 5' RACE reads into MiXCR, producing one record per CDR3 protein. This sample has some 320,000 distinct CDR3 sequences, with 27% found just once. This specimen comes from a study of blood T cells in healthy people across ages. The germline CDR1 and CDR2 sequences are KGHSH and LQKENI. The V and J ends lost 6 bases and 4 bases respectively, with 12 bases between them. The CDR3 extends over 13 amino acids. At least 5 micrograms of total RNA were extracted per sample.

V is TRBV18 and J is TRBJ2-5, with D possibly being TRBD1 (5 bases). The TCR comes from a woman in her sixties or seventies in good health. The specimen sequenced was blood. The CDR3 DNA reads TGTGCCAGCTCGAAGGGGATGGGAGAGACCCAGTACTTC. It encodes CASSKGMGETQYF.